This T cell receptor beta chain was captured in a study of control samples from healthy donors and cancer patients. Produced via immunoSEQ multiplex PCR; TCRdb's table is partial and in-frame only. The sample carries about 69,000 clones, about 90% recorded once. This CDR3 has 15 residues. The germline V gene encodes CDR1 MNHEY and CDR2 SVGAGI. V was trimmed by 3 bases and J by 3 bases, leaving 15 bases between them. The sample taken for sequencing was PBMCs. This receptor was taken from a man in his fifties or sixties with lung cancer. The chain employs TRBV6-5 and TRBJ2-7; D uncertain. The CDR3 protein is CASSYGIQPYYEQYF. The CDR3 DNA reads as TGTGCCAGCAGTTATGGGATACAGCCGTACTACGAGCAGTACTTC.